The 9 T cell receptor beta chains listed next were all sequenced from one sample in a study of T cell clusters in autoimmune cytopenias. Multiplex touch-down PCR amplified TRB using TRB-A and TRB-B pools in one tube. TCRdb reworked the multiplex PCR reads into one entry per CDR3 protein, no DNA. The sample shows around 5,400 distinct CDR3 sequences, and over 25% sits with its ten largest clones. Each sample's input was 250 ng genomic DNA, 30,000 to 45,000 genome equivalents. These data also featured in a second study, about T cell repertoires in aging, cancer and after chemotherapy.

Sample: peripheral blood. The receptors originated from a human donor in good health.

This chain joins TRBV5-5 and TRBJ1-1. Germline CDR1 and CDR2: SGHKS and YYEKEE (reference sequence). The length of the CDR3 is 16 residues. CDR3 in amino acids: CASSFYTLTMNTEAFF.

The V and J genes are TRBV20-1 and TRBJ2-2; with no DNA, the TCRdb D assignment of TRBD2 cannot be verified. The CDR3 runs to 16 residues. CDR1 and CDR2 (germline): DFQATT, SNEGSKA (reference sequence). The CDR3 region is CSARGLAAFFTGELFF.

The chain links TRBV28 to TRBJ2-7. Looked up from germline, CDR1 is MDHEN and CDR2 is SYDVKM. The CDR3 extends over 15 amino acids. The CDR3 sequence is CASSLVDRGSYEQYF.

The CDR3: CASRGLNTEAFF. V usage is TRBV11-2 and J usage is TRBJ1-1. The CDR3 covers 12 residues. Germline V gives CDR1 SGHAT, CDR2 FQNNGV.

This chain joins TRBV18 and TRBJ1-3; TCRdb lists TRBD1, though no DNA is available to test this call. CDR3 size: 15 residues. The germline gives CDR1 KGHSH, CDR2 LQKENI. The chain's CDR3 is CASSPGQTSGNTIYF.

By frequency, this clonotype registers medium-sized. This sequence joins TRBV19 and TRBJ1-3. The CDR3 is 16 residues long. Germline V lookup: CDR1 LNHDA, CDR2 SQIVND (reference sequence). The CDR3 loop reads CASSNSESHSGNTIYF.

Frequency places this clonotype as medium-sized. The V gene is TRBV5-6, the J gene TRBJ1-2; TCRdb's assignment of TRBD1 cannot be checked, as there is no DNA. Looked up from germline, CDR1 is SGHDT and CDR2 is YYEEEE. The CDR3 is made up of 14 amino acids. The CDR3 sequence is CASSLGGGVYGYTF.

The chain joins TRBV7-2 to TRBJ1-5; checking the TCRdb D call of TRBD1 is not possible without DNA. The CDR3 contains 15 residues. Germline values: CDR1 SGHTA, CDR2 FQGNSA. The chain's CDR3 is CASSFADRGRQPQHF.

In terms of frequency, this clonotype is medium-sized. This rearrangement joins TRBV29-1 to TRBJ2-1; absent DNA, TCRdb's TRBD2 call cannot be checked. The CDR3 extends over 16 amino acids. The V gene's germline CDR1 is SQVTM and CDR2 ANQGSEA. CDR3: CSVNLRAGGTYNEQFF.